This TCR beta chain was recorded in a study of PD-L1 blockade in urothelial cancer (dated by TCRdb to the late 2010s). General notes on the study: Therapy was started in the mid-2010s for all patients, and atezolizumab 1,200 mg was administered intravenously every 3 weeks. About 90% of the roughly 29 patients were identified as males with urothelial cancer of bladder origin, and a prior smoking history was reported by 18 of 29 patients. Patients had an ECOG performance status of 0 or 1 and had received between 0 and 3 prior chemotherapy regimens. Blood samples were analyzed 3 weeks after the start of treatment (second dose) and 6 weeks after the start of treatment. Blood samples gave median yields of 141,255 T cells and tens of thousands of unique TCRs, along with a median clonality of around 0.075. The study, an exploratory multi-omic analysis, examined somatic, immune and clinical correlates of response to PD-L1 blockade with atezolizumab in urothelial cancer. Pretreatment tumor samples, along with matched peripheral blood collected serially before and after atezolizumab treatment, underwent TCR sequencing. Durable clinical benefit meant progression-free survival longer than 6 months, and TCR features were also tested against progression-free and overall survival. In the same patients who had TCR sequencing, pretreatment tumors also underwent whole exome sequencing and RNA sequencing. Durable clinical benefit was achieved by nine patients and was not achieved by 20 patients. Pretreatment blood TCR-seq was available for about 30 patients, at least one posttreatment blood collection was obtained for around 25 patients, and tumor TCR-seq was available for around 25 patients. Summary of the overall study and its limitations: Small sample size (n ≈ 27) and many exploratory analyses mean the results are intended to be hypothesis-generating. A pretreatment peripheral blood TCR clonality below the median was linked to improved progression-free and overall survival. Among patients with durable benefit, tumor-associated TCR clones showed greater expansion in peripheral blood 3 weeks after treatment started (n of about 21, p = 0.022).

To estimate absolute template abundance from read counts, synthetic TCR analog templates were spiked into each PCR. The immunoSEQ assay used bias-controlled V and J gene primers to amplify TCRbeta CDR3 regions from genomic DNA. Sequencing of rearranged TCRbeta segments was done at approximately 20X coverage. Regarding the original processing steps: Sequencing errors were corrected by clustering, and CDR3s were annotated against IMGT so that V, D and J genes could be assigned. Only productive TCRbeta rearrangements were used in downstream analyses, excluding out-of-frame or stop-codon sequences. Clonality was calculated as one minus the Shannon entropy normalized by the log of the number of unique productive sequences. Clones differing between time points or between blood and tumor were identified using Fisher's exact test with Benjamini-Hochberg correction, with an adjusted p below 0.01 applied as the threshold. As stored in TCRdb, this immuneACCESS dataset retains in-frame rearrangements with V and J assigned. A fraction of the clones does not appear; measured against another copy, unresolved V genes explain less than half of the discrepancy, and the remainder lacks a known reason. That table gives V, J and clone size, and the DNA gave D and trimming. Counted in this sample were under 60,000 clones; around 84% of them appeared once. Together, the top ten hold 3.2% of the sample.

CDR1 ENHRY and CDR2 SYGVKD are derived from the germline V gene. Here V drops 6 bases and J drops 4 bases, and the junction holds 4 bases not matched to any gene. There are 13 amino acids in the CDR3, from cysteine to phenylalanine inclusive. The kept DNA is CDR3 alone, 39 bases in frame from the first base. The time point label, as the study defines it: pretreatment peripheral blood. A total of roughly 30 patients with locally advanced or metastatic urothelial carcinoma, treated at Memorial Sloan Kettering on a trial protocol, made up the cohort. Peripheral blood mononuclear cells were collected pretreatment and during treatment, at between 1 and 8 total time points per patient. The Qiagen DNeasy Blood extraction kit was used to purify genomic DNA from total PBMCs and from tumor samples. Collected pretreatment and during treatment, PBMCs were isolated and stored as previously described. On this clone: The target of this receptor is not known. No base quality values were provided; no much bigger clone lies one nucleotide off.

The sequence derives from a man aged 70 or older with urothelial cancer. Sequenced here: PBMCs, sampled around atezolizumab (anti-PD-L1) treatment. The rearrangement combines TRBV10-3 with TRBJ2-7; 9 bases in the junction line up with TRBD1. The nucleotide sequence reads as follows: TGTGCCATCAGCAAGGACAGGGGATACGAGCAGTACTTC. Its amino acids are CAISKDRGYEQYF.